A selection of T cell receptor beta chains follows, all from one sample in a study of radiotherapy plus CTLA-4 blockade in lung cancer. Clones were sequenced by immunoSEQ multiplex PCR, and TCRdb holds only the in-frame ones, with some missing. The sample lists fewer than 85,000 clones, more than 85% occurring once. Here the sequenced sample was peripheral blood, taken from a patient treated with radiotherapy plus ipilimumab. The origin of the receptors is a human donor with non-small cell lung cancer who had stable disease on radiotherapy plus ipilimumab. The CDR3 runs from the conserved cysteine through the conserved F or W. The D gene is left open where the match is weak.

D gene	J gene	V gene	CDR3 protein
TRBD1	TRBJ1-5	TRBV15	CATLMDRAGQPQHF
TRBD1	TRBJ1-1	TRBV7-3	CASSLIGDRGSSTEAFF
.	TRBJ2-3	TRBV4-1	CASSQAYPGWADPTDTQYF
TRBD1	TRBJ1-5	TRBV19	CASREDRGFVQPQHF
.	TRBJ1-5	TRBV19	CASSISSTPHQPQHF
TRBD2	TRBJ2-3	TRBV5-1	CASSLAGGGTDTQYF
.	TRBJ1-6	TRBV27	CASSNGGYNSPLHF
TRBD1	TRBJ2-1	TRBV27	CASSSWDSREYNEQFF
.	TRBJ1-3	TRBV28	CASRGVGGAKGNTIYF
TRBD1	TRBJ2-2	TRBV29-1	CSVTGTGSTNTGELFF
.	TRBJ1-3	TRBV18	CASSPQGAGNTIYF
TRBD1	TRBJ1-2	TRBV6-5	CASSYWTGLNYGYTF
TRBD2	TRBJ2-7	TRBV7-9	CASSQRGVNEQYF
.	TRBJ1-4	TRBV6-5	CASSYTGTNEKLFF
.	TRBJ2-3	TRBV5-4	CASSRDSSTDTQYF
.	TRBJ1-2	TRBV5-6	CASSLPGANYGYTF
.	TRBJ2-7	TRBV5-1	CASSSSYEQYF
.	TRBJ2-7	TRBV28	CASTKHRDGAYEQYF
TRBD1	TRBJ2-7	TRBV10-3	CAISGPGQGGYEQYF
.	TRBJ1-1	TRBV7-3	CASSQQSHTEAFF
.	TRBJ2-2	TRBV28	CASTPGVGELFF
.	TRBJ2-7	TRBV28	CASSSGIYEQYF
TRBD2	TRBJ2-7	TRBV4-1	CASSQGDRASSGKSEQYF
TRBD2	TRBJ2-7	TRBV20-1	CSAGTSGRQYF
.	TRBJ2-5	TRBV7-8	CASSLLVPRQAPTQYF
.	TRBJ1-1	TRBV7-6	CASSLTTNTEAFF
TRBD1	TRBJ1-5	TRBV16	CASSQSSGTGEQPQHF
.	TRBJ1-4	TRBV5-4	CASSLASTGALFF
TRBD1	TRBJ2-4	TRBV27	CASSPRDRVAKNIQYF
TRBD2	TRBJ2-3	TRBV9	CASSVAGESTDTQYF
TRBD1	.	TRBV10-2	CASSEAQGQGSPYEQYF
TRBD2	TRBJ2-3	TRBV6-6	CASSYSSGSPTHTQYF
.	TRBJ1-1	TRBV19	CASSIGGRANTEAFF
.	TRBJ1-3	TRBV6-4	CASSDSTGGHPRCAGNTIYF
TRBD1	TRBJ1-1	TRBV25-1	CASSPRGLKNTEAFF
.	TRBJ1-6	TRBV18	CASSPLGSSYNSPLHF
TRBD2	TRBJ2-1	TRBV7-2	CASSLAAGGQYNEQFF
TRBD2	TRBJ2-5	TRBV10-3	CAIGASGTQETQYF